This is a list of T cell receptor beta chains from one sample in a study of a mutant IDH1 vaccine in newly diagnosed glioma. Sequencing used immunoSEQ multiplex PCR; TCRdb keeps in-frame clones, though not all of them. This sample carries under 45,000 clones, roughly 83% of them seen once, and the ten largest clones take about 2.2%. The antigens these receptors bind are not known. Sequenced material: PBMCs, taken from a glioma patient whose treatment included an IDH1 peptide vaccine. All receptors come from a woman between 18 and 29 years old with glioma. Some clones in this sample may be carry-over from other donors' samples. Each CDR3 is given with its conserved first and last residue. D genes are given only for firm matches. Clone sizes are given selectively: once, few, many, or a class where the clone is expanded.

V	D	size	J	CDR3	DNA
TRBV11-3	-	-	TRBJ2-3	CASSLHREMADTQYF	TGTGCCAGCAGCTTACATCGGGAGATGGCAGATACGCAGTATTTT
TRBV5-1	-	-	TRBJ2-5	CASSLEETQYF	TGCGCCAGCAGCTTGGAAGAGACCCAGTACTTC
TRBV18	-	-	TRBJ1-1	CASSRQENTEAFF	TGTGCCAGCTCACGACAGGAGAACACTGAAGCTTTCTTT
TRBV6-5	-	-	TRBJ1-1	CASSLLREGTEAFF	TGTGCCAGCAGCCTCCTCCGGGAGGGGACTGAAGCTTTCTTT
TRBV10-3	TRBD1	-	TRBJ1-5	CAISPGGSNQPQHF	TGTGCCATCAGTCCAGGGGGGAGCAATCAGCCCCAGCATTTT
TRBV19	TRBD1	-	TRBJ1-2	CASSSGTVYGYTF	TGTGCCAGTAGTTCCGGGACAGTCTATGGCTACACCTTC
TRBV7-8	-	-	TRBJ2-7	CASSLVDSTYEQYF	TGTGCCAGCAGCTTAGTCGACAGTACCTACGAGCAGTACTTC
TRBV5-4	-	-	TRBJ1-1	CASSLELARGTEAFF	TGTGCCAGCAGCCTGGAACTCGCACGGGGCACTGAAGCTTTCTTT
TRBV7-2	-	-	TRBJ2-7	CASSFEVGYEQYF	TGTGCCAGCAGCTTTGAGGTAGGCTACGAGCAGTACTTC
TRBV27	-	-	TRBJ2-7	CASSISGMREQYF	TGTGCCAGCAGTATTTCGGGGATGCGCGAGCAGTACTTC
TRBV7-3	-	once	TRBJ2-1	CASSPDPSYNEQFF	TGTGCCAGCAGCCCAGACCCATCCTACAATGAGCAGTTCTTC
TRBV27	-	-	TRBJ1-1	CASSLGPWTEAFF	TGTGCCAGCAGTTTAGGGCCGTGGACTGAAGCTTTCTTT
TRBV6-6	TRBD2	-	TRBJ2-1	CASTGTSVGNEQFF	TGTGCCAGCACCGGGACTAGCGTGGGTAATGAGCAGTTCTTC
TRBV6-5	TRBD1	-	TRBJ1-5	CASSSTGAPGQPQHF	TGTGCCAGCAGTTCGACAGGGGCCCCGGGGCAGCCCCAGCATTTT
TRBV5-1	-	-	TRBJ1-1	CASSLGGGGTEAFF	TGCGCCAGCAGCTTGGGTGGGGGTGGGACTGAAGCTTTCTTT
TRBV14	-	-	TRBJ1-1	CASSQDETGSNTEAFF	TGTGCCAGCAGCCAAGATGAGACAGGCTCGAACACTGAAGCTTTCTTT
TRBV7-8	TRBD2	-	TRBJ2-5	CASSIGLALKETQYF	TGTGCCAGCAGCATAGGACTAGCCCTCAAAGAGACCCAGTACTTC
TRBV4-1	-	-	TRBJ2-5	CASSQSAQTQYF	TGCGCCAGCAGCCAGTCTGCACAGACCCAGTACTTC
TRBV5-5	TRBD1	-	TRBJ1-1	CASSSGDRGSEAFF	TGTGCCAGCAGCTCGGGGGACAGGGGCTCTGAAGCTTTCTTT
TRBV20-1	TRBD1	-	TRBJ2-5	CSAITGGREYF	TGCAGTGCTATTACAGGGGGACGGGAGTACTTC
TRBV19	-	-	TRBJ2-1	CASSGRDSRGERGQFF	TGTGCCAGTAGTGGCCGGGACTCCCGAGGCGAAAGGGGGCAGTTCTTC